A single T cell receptor (beta chain) is shown here with its context. Its specificity is not known. The data originate from a study of T cells in Graves' hyperthyroidism and ophthalmopathy. The CDR3 runs 16 residues. The V and J ends lost 4 bases and 2 bases respectively, with 18 bases between them. Thyroid ultrasound and orbital computed tomography, with clinical symptoms and serum thyroxine and TRAb, informed diagnoses. RNA transcripts served as the template for amplifying TCR beta CDR3 regions. TCR CDR3 underwent first-round RT-PCR with the HTBI primer set. One entry per CDR3 protein, called by TCRdb with MiXCR from the multiplex PCR reads. This table has around 570,000 distinct CDR3 sequences, about 20% appearing once. Study conclusions and caveats: In the blood, most expanded thyroid clonotypes above 0.001 appeared as well.

Sequenced material: blood. The clonotype comes from a middle-aged man with Graves' ophthalmopathy. The chain uses TRBV12-3 or TRBV12-4 and TRBJ2-7; the D is unclear. As DNA, the CDR3 is TGTGCCAGCAGTTCCCCCCTACTTACAGACCCCTACGAGCAGTACTTC. Translating gives CASSSPLLTDPYEQYF.